These 14 T cell receptor beta chains were all obtained from the same sample, sequenced in a study of shared clonotypes between healthy human individuals. The assay was immunoSEQ multiplex PCR, and TCRdb's table has in-frame clones only and misses some. This sample has approximately 2.3 million clones; 93% occur once, and the top ten carry 0.35% to 0.5%. The source material was naive CD4+ T cells from PBMCs. This sample's subset: CD45RA+ positively selected. All receptors derive from a man aged 18 to 30 in good health. Some clones in this sample may be carry-over from other donors' samples.

The rearrangement uses TRBV5-8 and TRBJ2-3; no reliable D call. This CDR3 is built from 16 residues. V lost 0 bases and J 5 bases, leaving 16 bases between the germline ends. Germline CDR1 is SGHTS and CDR2 is YDEGEE. The CDR3 DNA follows: TGTGCCAGCAGCTTGGTCCAGGCCAGTCCTCTAGATACGCAGTATTTT. Translation: CASSLVQASPLDTQYF.

The rearrangement uses TRBV7-7 and TRBJ1-1, with a weak D call TRBD1 (5 bases). There are 16 residues in the CDR3. V was trimmed by 1 base and J by 1 base, leaving 13 bases between them. Germline V gives CDR1 SSHAT, CDR2 FNYEAQ (reference sequence). CDR3: CASSLVLAGPNTEAFF. The CDR3 DNA reads as TGTGCCAGCAGCTTAGTTTTGGCGGGGCCGAACACTGAAGCTTTCTTT. The whole variable domain, filled in from reference TRBV7-7 and TRBJ1-1, reads GAGVSQSPRYKVTKRGQDVTLRCDPISSHATLYWYQQALGQGPEFLTYFNYEAQPDKSGLPSDRFSAERPEGSISTLTIQRTEQRDSAMYRCASSLVLAGPNTEAFFGQGTRLTVV.

The chain uses TRBV11-2 and TRBJ2-6; no reliable D call. Germline CDR1 and CDR2: SGHAT and FQNNGV. Between the trimmed V and J ends, which lost 5 bases and 2 bases, there was a span of 7 bases. The CDR3 is 14 residues long. The CDR3 nucleotides read TGTGCCAGCAGCCCGAAGACTGGGGCCAACGTCCTGACTTTC. It codes for CASSPKTGANVLTF.

This chain uses TRBV27 with TRBJ2-5, with TRBD2 matching over 8 bases. The CDR3 runs 15 residues. Germline CDR1 MNHEY, CDR2 SMNVEV (reference sequence). V lost 2 bases, J lost 1 base, and 3 bases stayed unmatched. The CDR3 DNA sequence: TGTGCCAGCAGTTTAATAGCGGGGACCCAAGAGACCCAGTACTTC. Its translation: CASSLIAGTQETQYF.

The chain employs TRBV6-4 and TRBJ2-1, with 10 bases aligning to TRBD2. CDR1 and CDR2 from the germline V gene are MRHNA and SNTAGT. With 2 bases clipped from V and 6 bases from J, the junction kept 7 bases outside the gene matches. The CDR3 has 16 residues. The CDR3 reads CASSDPTSGVGNEQFF. In nucleotides, the CDR3 is TGTGCCAGCAGTGACCCCACTAGCGGGGTTGGCAATGAGCAGTTCTTC.

This clone was picked up a small number of times. The same CDR3 can be traced to other DNA sequences in this sample. The rearrangement uses TRBV29-1 and TRBJ1-1; D is unresolved. V lost 4 bases, J lost 0 bases, and 9 bases lay in between. Looked up from germline, CDR1 is SQVTM and CDR2 is ANQGSEA. CDR3 length: 13 residues. The CDR3 protein is CSVVMRMNTEAFF. CDR3 nucleotides: TGCAGCGTTGTCATGCGCATGAACACTGAAGCTTTCTTT.

This chain joins TRBV7-9 and TRBJ2-3; a possible D gene is TRBD2 (5 bases). Looked up from germline, CDR1 is SEHNR and CDR2 is FQNEAQ (reference sequence). V was clipped by 2 bases and J by 6 bases, with 12 bases between them. There are 14 residues in the CDR3. The DNA of the CDR3 is TGTGCCAGCAGCTTACAGATCCCGGGGGATACGCAGTATTTT. Its translation is CASSLQIPGDTQYF.

The J gene is TRBJ2-5, the V gene TRBV7-1; D unresolved. TRBV7-1 is reported as an ORF; its role is uncertain. CDR3 length equals 12 residues. V lost 5 bases to trimming and J lost 8 bases, with 12 bases between them. Here the CDR3 DNA reads TGTGCCAGCAGCCCCGCGACCGAAACCCAGTACTTC. Amino acid sequence: CASSPATETQYF.

This clone was counted once. V is TRBV4-1 and J is TRBJ2-3; no definite D call. Germline CDR1 and CDR2: MGHRA and YSYEKL. The V gene lost 4 bases and the J gene lost 8 bases, with 16 bases spanning the gap. CDR3 size: 14 residues. The CDR3 here is CASSPTERGSTQYF. The CDR3 coding sequence is TGCGCCAGCAGCCCAACCGAGAGAGGCTCTACGCAGTATTTT.

The genes are TRBV6-5 and TRBJ2-7; possible D gene TRBD1, 5 bases. The CDR3 consists of 15 residues. Germline lookup yields CDR1 MNHEY and CDR2 SVGAGI. Trimming removed 7 bases at V and 5 bases at J, with 21 bases between. CDR3 sequence (DNA): TGTGCCAGCAAATTATCAGGGCGAATCGGCAACGAGCAGTACTTC. Translating gives CASKLSGRIGNEQYF.

The J gene is TRBJ1-5, the V gene TRBV5-5, with D tentatively TRBD1 (5 bases). The length of the CDR3 is 17 residues. V lost 3 bases and J lost 3, with 19 bases in between. Germline loops: CDR1 SGHKS, CDR2 YYEKEE (reference sequence). Here the CDR3 DNA reads TGTGCCAGCAGCTCGTTCGTGGGAGACAGAGTCAATCAGCCCCAGCATTTT. It encodes CASSSFVGDRVNQPQHF.

The CDR3 DNA is TGTGCCAGCAGGGAATGGACTAGCGGGACTGAGACCCAGTACTTC. Its translation is CASREWTSGTETQYF. The chain carries TRBV2 and TRBJ2-5; 12 nucleotides agree with TRBD2. This CDR3 spans 15 amino acids. CDR1 is SNHLY, CDR2 FYNNEI, per germline. J gave up 5 bases and V 6 bases, and 7 bases lay outside the gene matches.

V is TRBV4-1 and J is TRBJ2-5; tentative D call: TRBD1 (5 bases). Trimming pared 4 bases from V and 5 bases from J, leaving 11 bases between. Germline-derived CDR1 and CDR2 are MGHRA and YSYEKL. The CDR3 is made up of 13 amino acids. Here the CDR3 DNA reads TGCGCCAGCAGCCGGGGCCCTAGGGAGACCCAGTACTTC. It is translated as CASSRGPRETQYF.

On this clone itself: The same CDR3 is also encoded by other DNA sequences in this sample. The rearrangement links TRBV9 to TRBJ2-5, with D unresolved. The CDR3 length is 14 residues. The germline V gene encodes CDR1 SGDLS and CDR2 YYNGEE. The V gene lost 0 bases and the J gene lost 2 bases, with 8 bases spanning the gap. CDR3 protein: CASSVGGTQETQYF. As DNA, the CDR3 is TGTGCCAGCAGCGTAGGGGGTACTCAAGAGACCCAGTACTTC.